These T cell receptor beta chains were read from a single sample in a study of shared clonotypes between healthy human individuals. Only in-frame clones appear in the TCRdb table, and some are missing; sequencing was by immunoSEQ multiplex PCR. This sample has roughly 1.4 million clones, with roughly 98.5% found just once. Source material: naive CD4+ T cells sorted from blood. All receptors derive from a man aged 30-40 years in good health. Each CDR3 is given with its conserved first and last residue. The D gene is left open where the match is weak.

v_gene	d_gene	j_gene	CDR3aa
TRBV5-4	TRBD2	TRBJ2-7	CASSFLGAGGEQYF
TRBV6-1	-	TRBJ2-7	CASRQGYEQYF
TRBV9	TRBD2	TRBJ2-1	CASSVVGGRAAEQFF
TRBV19	-	TRBJ2-1	CASSMARGDANNEQFF
TRBV5-1	-	TRBJ2-7	CASSLVGAPYEQYF
TRBV9	TRBD2	TRBJ2-2	CASSAGLPRRGNTGELFF
TRBV5-1	TRBD1	TRBJ2-1	CASSLAGGTGSQYEQFF
TRBV5-1	-	TRBJ2-2	CASSLGPTGELFF
TRBV5-1	-	TRBJ1-1	CASSLSQGNTEAFF
TRBV5-1	-	TRBJ1-4	CASSFGTDEKLFF
TRBV5-5	TRBD1	TRBJ2-7	CASSLALRQGGYEQYF
TRBV15	-	TRBJ1-5	CATSRDPGGQPQHF
TRBV11-2	-	TRBJ2-1	CASSLDPDSGILYNEQFF
TRBV6-6	TRBD2	TRBJ2-5	CASSSRLAQETQYF
TRBV20-1	-	TRBJ1-1	CSARDRSQAFF
TRBV30	-	TRBJ1-2	CAWSVRSNYGYTF
TRBV7-8	-	TRBJ1-3	CASSPRPGLSGNTIYF
TRBV2	-	TRBJ2-4	CASSEDPSDTIAKNIQYF
TRBV28	TRBD1	TRBJ2-7	CASSRQGLSYEQYF
TRBV6-9	-	TRBJ1-5	CASSCRRLDLGRAFYTSNQPQHF
TRBV7-2	-	TRBJ2-7	CASSLEGRSSYEQYF
TRBV10-3	-	TRBJ2-7	CAISVLGEKRSPYEQYF
TRBV9	-	TRBJ2-2	CASSVEAVTGELFF
TRBV2	-	TRBJ2-7	CASSGWSSPSYEQYF
TRBV6-1	-	TRBJ2-3	CASKSGSTDTQYF
TRBV7-9	-	TRBJ2-2	CASSSAGGTKNTGELFF
TRBV7-9	-	TRBJ1-4	CASSFAQGNEKLFF